This entry lists 28 T cell receptor beta chains sequenced from one sample in a study of Graves' ophthalmopathy and Graves' hyperthyroidism. Amplified material comprised TCR beta CDR3 regions derived from RNA transcripts. The authors performed first-round RT-PCR with HTBI primers and then a second-round multiplex PCR. MiXCR, applied by TCRdb to the multiplex PCR reads, yields one record per CDR3 protein. The data show roughly 400,000 distinct CDR3 sequences, about 16% seen once. The sequencing input was peripheral blood. These receptors were obtained from a woman under 30 with Graves' ophthalmopathy.

This clonotype was counted at least ten times. The rearrangement joins TRBV24-1 to TRBJ2-2; either TRBD1 or TRBD2 may supply D (6 bases each). There are 16 residues in the CDR3. V was clipped by 7 bases and J by 4 bases, with 18 bases between them. Germline assignment: CDR1 KGHDR and CDR2 SFDVKD. The CDR3 nucleotides are TGTGCCACCAGACCAACCCAGGGGAGGAGCACCGGGGAGCTGTTTTTT. This encodes CATRPTQGRSTGELFF.

This clonotype appeared many times. The chain is built from TRBV28 and TRBJ2-5, with TRBD2 matching 11 bases. V was clipped by 6 bases and J by 2 bases; unmatched bases: 2. CDR1 and CDR2 from the germline V gene are MDHEN and SYDVKM. The CDR3 spans 14 residues. CDR3 bases: TGTGCCAGCAGACTAGCGGGAGCGCAAGAGACCCAGTACTTC. It is translated as CASRLAGAQETQYF.

This clonotype has a count of ten or more. The rearrangement uses TRBV18 and TRBJ2-7, with D tentatively TRBD2 (6 bases). Looked up from germline, CDR1 is KGHSH and CDR2 is LQKENI. The CDR3 has 15 residues. The V end was cut by 2 bases, the J end by 1 base, with 12 bases between. The CDR3 is CASSPRAGGSYEQYF. The DNA for the CDR3 is TGTGCCAGCTCACCAAGGGCTGGGGGGTCCTACGAGCAGTACTTC.

This clonotype was seen at least ten times. V is TRBV11-2 and J is TRBJ1-5, with D hard to call. V lost 4 bases, J lost 1 base, and 11 bases lay in between. The CDR3 consists of 15 residues. Germline CDR1 and CDR2: SGHAT and FQNNGV. For the CDR3, the DNA is TGTGCCAGCAGCTCGACGGACGTAAGCAATCAGCCCCAGCATTTT. Translating it yields CASSSTDVSNQPQHF.

This clonotype appeared many times. The chain combines TRBV12-3 or TRBV12-4 with TRBJ1-2; tentatively, D is TRBD1 (5 bases). The CDR3 runs to 15 residues. V was pared by 6 bases and J by 1 base, with 15 bases between. The CDR3 coding sequence is TGTGCCAGCAGCGCATGGCGGGACGTTAACTATGGCTACACCTTC. Translating it yields CASSAWRDVNYGYTF.

This clonotype was counted ten times or more. V and J are TRBV7-8 and TRBJ1-1; D might be TRBD1 (5 bases). Germline lookup yields CDR1 SGHVS and CDR2 FQNEAQ. V lost 6 bases, J lost 0 bases, and 11 bases lay in between. This CDR3 is 14 amino acids long. The DNA for the CDR3 is TGTGCCAGCAGATTGGGGGGGTTGAACACTGAAGCTTTCTTT. Translation: CASRLGGLNTEAFF. The full variable domain, in which reference TRBV7-8 and TRBJ1-1 provide the parts outside the CDR3, is GAGVSQSPRYKVAKRGQDVALRCDPISGHVSLFWYQQALGQGPEFLTYFQNEAQLDKSGLPSDRFFAERPEGSVSTLKIQRTQQEDSAVYLCASRLGGLNTEAFFGQGTRLTVV.

This clonotype was counted many times. The chain recombines TRBV2 with TRBJ1-1; D gene uncertain. The CDR3 is made up of 13 amino acids. CDR1 is SNHLY and CDR2 is FYNNEI in the germline V gene. Trimming stripped 8 bases from V and 6 bases from J, with 16 bases between. The CDR3 here is CASLPTGSAEAFF. CDR3 coding DNA: TGTGCCAGCCTCCCAACGGGGTCGGCTGAAGCTTTCTTT.

The chain recombines TRBV6-1 with TRBJ1-2; 9 bases fit TRBD1. With 11 bases clipped from V and 8 bases from J, the junction kept 9 bases outside the gene matches. The germline V gene has CDR1 MNHNS and CDR2 SASEGT. The CDR3 is made up of 12 amino acids. CDR3 loop: CASQPGTGGYTF. The CDR3 DNA reads TGTGCCTCACAACCCGGGACAGGGGGCTACACCTTC.

Of note for this clonotype: The junction differs from germline at one of its ends, possibly a read error. This chain links TRBV2 with TRBJ2-2, with 7 bases lining up with TRBD1. Germline CDR1 is SNHLY and CDR2 is FYNNEI. The CDR3 has 11 amino acids. The CDR3 loop reads CASSSMGQKVF. CDR3 sequence (DNA): TGTGCCAGCAGTTCGATGGGACAGAAGGTTTTT.

As regards this clonotype: A much larger clone lies a single base off, so this may be a read error. Because it lacks the conserved phenylalanine or tryptophan at the end, this CDR3 is likely a read error. The chain joins TRBV7-2 to TRBJ2-5; 7 bases fit TRBD2. J gave up 1 base and V 5 bases, and 7 bases lay outside the gene matches. There are 15 residues in the CDR3. CDR1 SGHTA and CDR2 FQGNSA come from the germline V gene. This CDR3 is CASSLYTGGQETQYS. DNA of the CDR3: TGTGCCAGCAGCCTTTACACGGGGGGCCAAGAGACCCAGTACTCC.

This clonotype has at least ten counts. V and J are TRBV11-1 and TRBJ2-5, with D possibly being TRBD1 (6 bases). Germline V gene lookup returns CDR1 SGHAT and CDR2 FQDESV (reference sequence). V shed 1 base and J shed 5 bases, with 11 bases lying between them. The CDR3 sequence is 14 residues long. The CDR3 DNA reads as TGTGCCAGCAGCTTAGGTACAGGGATGGAGACCCAGTACTTC. This translates into CASSLGTGMETQYF.

This clonotype was recorded many times. V is TRBV7-8 and J is TRBJ2-7, with 10 bases lining up with TRBD2. Germline CDR1 reads SGHVS; CDR2 reads FQNEAQ. The CDR3 loop spans 15 amino acids. J was trimmed by 7 bases and V by 3 bases; bases with no gene match: 9. The CDR3 DNA reads as TGTGCCAGCAGCTTGGTAGCGGGAGGTGTCGGAGAGCAGTACTTC. Encoded protein: CASSLVAGGVGEQYF.

At least ten counts were recorded for this clonotype. The V call is TRBV6-1, the J call TRBJ2-2; 7 bases map to TRBD2. The CDR3 has 16 amino acids. With V trimmed by 1 base and J by 4 bases, 6 bases remained unmatched. CDR1 is MNHNS and CDR2 is SASEGT in the germline V gene. The CDR3 nucleotides read TGTGCCAGCAGTGAAGAGGCGGGAGAACTCACCGGGGAGCTGTTTTTT. It encodes CASSEEAGELTGELFF.

The table lists this clonotype with many counts. The J gene is TRBJ2-7, the V gene TRBV7-9; no clear D. Trimming took 4 bases from V and 2 from J, leaving 12 bases between them. Germline assignment: CDR1 SEHNR and CDR2 FQNEAQ (reference sequence). This CDR3 is built from 14 residues. CDR3 loop: CASSSPRSAYEQYF. Written as DNA, the CDR3 is TGTGCCAGCAGCTCCCCAAGGTCGGCCTACGAGCAGTACTTC.

This clonotype showed up many times. This rearrangement joins TRBV20-1 to TRBJ1-1, with D possibly TRBD1 on 5 matching bases. The germline V gene has CDR1 DFQATT and CDR2 SNEGSKA (reference sequence). The CDR3 consists of 11 residues. The V end was cut by 3 bases, the J end by 8 bases, with 10 bases between. CDR3 nucleotide sequence: TGCAGTGCTAGGGGGGACTTAGAAGCTTTCTTT. Amino acids: CSARGDLEAFF.

Ten or more counts support this clonotype. The V call is TRBV10-3, the J call TRBJ2-5, with 11 bases aligning to TRBD2. Trimming cost V 5 bases and J 5 bases; bases outside gene matches: 10. The CDR3 has 16 residues. The germline CDR1 and CDR2 sequences are ENHRY and SYGVKD. CDR3 DNA: TGTGCCATCAGTAATCAACTAGCGGGAGCGGGGGAGACCCAGTACTTC. Translation: CAISNQLAGAGETQYF.

This clonotype occurred many times. The V gene is TRBV10-3, the J gene TRBJ1-1; TRBD1 matches 8 bases. J was trimmed by 4 bases and V by 9 bases; bases with no gene match: 10. This CDR3 has 14 amino acids. Looked up from germline, CDR1 is ENHRY and CDR2 is SYGVKD. The CDR3 region is CAISPGGAGTEAFF. The CDR3 region has the DNA TGTGCCATTTCCCCAGGGGGCGCGGGCACTGAAGCTTTCTTT.

This clonotype turned up a few times. This sequence joins TRBV30 and TRBJ1-1; D may be TRBD1 (6 bases). This CDR3 has 15 amino acids. Germline lookup yields CDR1 GTSNPN and CDR2 SVGIG (reference sequence). V was clipped by 2 bases and J by 0 bases, with 13 bases between them. The CDR3 loop reads CAWSPRQVMNTEAFF. CDR3 nucleotide sequence: TGTGCCTGGAGTCCCAGACAGGTAATGAACACTGAAGCTTTCTTT.

This clonotype was seen many times. The V and J genes are TRBV28 and TRBJ1-5, with 8 positions matching TRBD1. The germline CDR1 and CDR2 sequences are MDHEN and SYDVKM. The CDR3 consists of 15 residues. V lost 6 bases to trimming and J lost 3 bases; unmatched junction nucleotides: 7. CDR3 region: CASSSGGWDNQPQHF. The CDR3 region has the DNA TGTGCCAGCAGCTCAGGGGGCTGGGACAATCAGCCCCAGCATTTT.

This clonotype was observed at least ten times. The chain couples TRBV29-1 to TRBJ2-4; no definite D call. Germline values: CDR1 SQVTM, CDR2 ANQGSEA. V lost 2 bases and J 0 bases, leaving 2 bases between the germline ends. The CDR3 contains 12 residues. The CDR3 region is CSVELAKNIQYF. CDR3 DNA sequence: TGCAGCGTTGAACTAGCCAAAAACATTCAGTACTTC.

This clonotype has at least ten counts. The chain couples TRBV30 to TRBJ2-5; possibly TRBD1 or TRBD2 for D (6 bases each). This CDR3 contains 16 residues. V was pared by 0 bases and J by 1 base, with 15 bases between. In germline, CDR1 is GTSNPN, CDR2 SVGIG (reference sequence). CDR3: CAWSVERGRLQETQYF. In DNA, the CDR3 is TGTGCCTGGAGTGTTGAAAGGGGGAGGCTCCAAGAGACCCAGTACTTC.

This clonotype came up many times. The chain links TRBV6-1 to TRBJ1-1; no clear D. This CDR3 is built from 15 residues. CDR1 MNHNS and CDR2 SASEGT come from the germline V gene. V lost 2 bases to trimming and J lost 7 bases, with 17 bases between them. The CDR3, as DNA: TGTGCCAGCAGTGAAATCTTGAGACCCTTGAATGAAGCTTTCTTT. This encodes CASSEILRPLNEAFF.

This clonotype was seen ten or more times. The gene calls are TRBV15 and TRBJ2-5; either TRBD1 or TRBD2 may fit D (5 bases each). Between the trimmed V and J ends, which lost 2 bases and 1 base, there was a span of 8 bases. There are 14 residues in the CDR3. Germline lookup yields CDR1 LNHNV and CDR2 YYDKDF (reference sequence). The CDR3 sequence: CATSRPGGQETQYF. In DNA form, the CDR3 reads TGTGCCACCAGCAGACCTGGGGGCCAAGAGACCCAGTACTTC.

In its sample, this clonotype was seen many times. This chain connects TRBV5-2 to TRBJ2-2; the table's D gene call, TRBD1, was not cross checked with the DNA. TRBV5-2 is reported as a pseudogene. CDR3 length equals 16 residues. CDR3 residues: CASSLIGGPNTGELFF. The CDR3 nucleotides are TGTGCCAGCAGCTTGATCGGGGGACCGAACACCGGGGAGCTGTTTTTT.

This clonotype was detected many times. CDR3 coding DNA: TGTGCCAGCAGTCCTGACCGGGACAGGGACGACTCCTACGAGCAGTACTTC. It translates to CASSPDRDRDDSYEQYF. The V call is TRBV27, the J call TRBJ2-7; 9 bases fit TRBD1. The V and J ends lost 5 bases and 0 bases, in that order; junction bases with no gene match: 11. This CDR3 has 17 amino acids. Germline V gives CDR1 MNHEY, CDR2 SMNVEV (reference sequence).

This clonotype was recorded many times. As DNA, the CDR3 is TGTGCCAGCAGTTACGCCGATCCGGGACAGGGTTCTAGCGGGTACCAAGAGACCCAGTACTTC. Its translation: CASSYADPGQGSSGYQETQYF. V is TRBV6-2 or TRBV6-3 and J is TRBJ2-5, with D perhaps matching TRBD1 (9 bases). Germline V lookup: CDR1 MNHEY, CDR2 SVGEGT. CDR3 length: 21 residues. Deletions cut 2 bases from V and 0 bases from J, with 28 bases between.

Ten or more counts support this clonotype. The chain uses TRBV12-3 or TRBV12-4 and TRBJ1-2, with a possible D match to TRBD1 (5 bases). The CDR3 is 16 amino acids. V was cut by 3 bases and J by 2 bases, with 16 bases left in between. Here the CDR3 reads CASSLDMDWSNYGYTF. CDR3 nucleotides: TGTGCCAGCAGTTTGGACATGGACTGGAGCAACTATGGCTACACCTTC.

This clonotype occurred a few times. This chain uses TRBV4-3 with TRBJ2-5, with D possibly being TRBD1 (6 bases). CDR1 and CDR2 from the germline V gene are LGHNA and YSLEER. V was shortened by 4 bases and J by 0 bases, with 18 bases between the two germline ends. The CDR3 runs to 17 residues. CDR3 sequence: CASSLPRGHQYQETQYF. As DNA, the CDR3 is TGCGCCAGCAGCCTTCCAAGGGGACATCAGTACCAAGAGACCCAGTACTTC.